This T cell receptor beta chain stems from a study of graft-versus-host responses after intestinal transplantation. Overall study findings and caveats: Analysis identified GvH clones in recipient marrow, with some appearing first in ileum or blood.

Both intraepithelial and lamina propria lymphocytes were released by processing graft tissue. On this clone: The target antigen is unknown.

CDR3 length: 16 residues. V lost 0 bases and J 6 bases, leaving 14 bases between the germline ends. Germline CDR1 is SNHLY and CDR2 is FYNNEI. Here immunoSEQ multiplex PCR was the method, and the copy in TCRdb shows in-frame clones only, minus some. The sample has about 15,000 clones; 70% to 75% are singletons. The rearrangement uses TRBV2 and TRBJ2-2, with a possible D match to TRBD2 (5 bases). The clonotype originates from a human patient who received an intestinal transplant, so some T cells may come from the graft donor. The sequencing used ileum tissue, collected 14 days after transplant. CDR3 in amino acids: CASSEADIRRPGELFF. In nucleotides, the CDR3 is TGTGCCAGCAGTGAAGCTGACATCCGGAGGCCCGGGGAGCTGTTTTTT.